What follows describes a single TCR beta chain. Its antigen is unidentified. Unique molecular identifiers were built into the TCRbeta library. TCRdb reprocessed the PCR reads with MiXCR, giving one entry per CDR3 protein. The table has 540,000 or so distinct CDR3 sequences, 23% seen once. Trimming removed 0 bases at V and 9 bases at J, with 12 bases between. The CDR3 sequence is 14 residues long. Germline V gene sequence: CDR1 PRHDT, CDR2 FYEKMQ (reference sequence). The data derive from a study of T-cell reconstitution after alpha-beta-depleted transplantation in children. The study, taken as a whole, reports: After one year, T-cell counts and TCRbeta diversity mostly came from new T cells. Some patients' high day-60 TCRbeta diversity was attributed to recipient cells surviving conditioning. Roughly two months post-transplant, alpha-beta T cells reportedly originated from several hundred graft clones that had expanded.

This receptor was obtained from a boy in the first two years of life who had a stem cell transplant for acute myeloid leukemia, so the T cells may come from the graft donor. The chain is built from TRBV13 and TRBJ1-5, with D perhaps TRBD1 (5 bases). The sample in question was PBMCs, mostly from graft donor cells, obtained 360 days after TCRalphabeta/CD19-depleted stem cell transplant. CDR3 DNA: TGTGCCAGCAGCTTAGGCCGAGGGGACTCGCCCCAGCATTTT. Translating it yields CASSLGRGDSPQHF.